A single TCR beta chain is shown here with its context. This entry is derived from a study of control samples from healthy donors and cancer patients. CDR1 is MNHNY and CDR2 is SVGAGI in the germline V gene (reference sequence). The CDR3 length is 16 residues. After removal of 5 bases from V and 3 bases from J, the junction contained 7 bases not matched to a gene. Clones were read by immunoSEQ multiplex PCR, and TCRdb kept only the in-frame ones, dropping some. The sample records 200,000 or so clones, around 94% being singletons. The receptor comes from a man in his fifties in good health. The chain links TRBV6-6 to TRBJ1-5; TRBD1 matches 10 bases. Input material: blood. CDR3 nucleotides: TGTGCCAGCAGTCCAAGGGACAGGGGTGACAATCAGCCCCAGCATTTT. This sequence encodes CASSPRDRGDNQPQHF.